The 29 T cell receptor beta chains reported below all come from one sample, sequenced in a study of patients and donors after allogeneic stem cell transplantation. TCRdb re-analysed the RT-PCR reads in MiXCR, keeping a single row per CDR3 protein. Among about 960,000 distinct CDR3 sequences, approximately 19% were seen once, and the ten largest hold roughly 6%. The sample was blood, either unsorted or a sorted T cell fraction (not recorded which). Receptors were obtained from a human donor who was either an allogeneic HSCT recipient or a stem cell or donor lymphocyte infusion donor (not recorded which). It is not recorded whose cells these are; they may come from a transplant donor.

This clonotype was seen a handful of times. This sequence joins TRBV5-1 and TRBJ2-7; a weak D match, TRBD1 (5 bases). The CDR3 runs 13 residues. The germline CDR1 and CDR2 sequences are SGHRS and YFSETQ. V was pared by 4 bases and J by 4 bases, with 12 bases between. The CDR3 coding sequence is TGCGCCAGCAGCGGCCTGACAGATTACGAGCAGTACTTC. It codes for CASSGLTDYEQYF.

This clonotype was detected only a few times. The rearrangement uses TRBV5-1 and TRBJ2-4; possibly TRBD2 for D (6 bases). The CDR3 has 12 amino acids. Trimming shortened V by 2 bases and J by 6 bases, and 6 bases separated the two germline ends. Germline-derived CDR1 and CDR2 are SGHRS and YFSETQ. This CDR3 is CASSFGGNIQYF. CDR3 DNA sequence: TGCGCCAGCAGCTTCGGGGGAAACATTCAGTACTTC.

This clonotype was recorded a few times. This chain joins TRBV12-3 or TRBV12-4 and TRBJ1-4; D remains ambiguous. This CDR3 comprises 14 residues. V was shortened by 6 bases and J by 8 bases, with 16 bases between the two germline ends. The CDR3 DNA reads TGTGCCAGCAGCACCGGGATCCAGGAAGAAAAACTGTTTTTT. Protein: CASSTGIQEEKLFF.

This clonotype has only a few counts. The rearrangement links TRBV4-1 to TRBJ1-5; D gene ambiguous. Trimming shortened V by 3 bases and J by 4 bases, and 7 bases separated the two germline ends. Per the germline V gene, CDR1 is MGHRA and CDR2 is YSYEKL. The CDR3 sequence is 13 residues long. CDR3 sequence: CASSHSLNQPQHF. The CDR3 DNA reads TGCGCCAGCAGCCACTCTCTGAATCAGCCCCAGCATTTT.

The chain has TRBV5-1 and TRBJ2-7, with D perhaps TRBD1 or TRBD2 (5 bases each). This CDR3 comprises 13 residues. Trimming left V 5 bases short and J 2 bases short, with 11 bases between. Germline CDR1 reads SGHRS; CDR2 reads YFSETQ. CDR3: CASRSEGPYEQYF. The DNA for the CDR3 is TGCGCCAGCAGGTCTGAGGGGCCCTACGAGCAGTACTTC.

The genes are TRBV7-2 and TRBJ2-3; the D call may be TRBD1 or TRBD2 (5 bases each). V was trimmed by 4 bases and J by 2 bases, leaving 13 bases between them. CDR1 SGHTA and CDR2 FQGNSA come from the germline V gene. The CDR3 has 15 residues. The DNA of the CDR3 is TGTGCCAGCAGCTCCCCGGGACCCATCACAGATACGCAGTATTTT. Translating it yields CASSSPGPITDTQYF.

This chain uses TRBV7-6 with TRBJ2-2, with D possibly called TRBD1 or TRBD2 (5 bases each). CDR1 and CDR2 (germline): SGHVS, FNYEAQ. The CDR3 totals 16 residues. V was shortened by 5 bases and J by 6 bases, with 19 bases between the two germline ends. The CDR3 protein is CASSLQGTDDAGELFF. The CDR3 DNA follows: TGTGCCAGCAGCCTCCAAGGGACGGATGATGCCGGGGAGCTGTTTTTT.

This clonotype has just a few counts. V gene TRBV30 combines with J gene TRBJ2-3; D perhaps matches TRBD2 (5 bases). V shed 6 bases and J shed 5 bases, with 15 bases lying between them. Germline lookup yields CDR1 GTSNPN and CDR2 SVGIG (reference sequence). CDR3 size: 13 residues. The CDR3 DNA sequence: TGTGCCTGCGGGGTCTCCGACAAAGATACGCAGTATTTT. Amino acid sequence: CACGVSDKDTQYF.

The CDR3 loop is CASKRQGPTDTQYF. CDR3 coding DNA: TGTGCCAGCAAGAGACAGGGTCCCACAGATACGCAGTATTTT. The genes are TRBV27 and TRBJ2-3, with 7 positions matching TRBD1. J was trimmed by 2 bases and V by 7 bases; bases with no gene match: 6. This CDR3 is built from 14 residues. The germline V gene has CDR1 MNHEY and CDR2 SMNVEV (reference sequence).

This clonotype occurred a few times. CDR3 nucleotides: TGTGCCAGCAGCTTTGGGGGTGTGGGCACCGGGGAGCTGTTTTTT. Its protein product is CASSFGGVGTGELFF. This chain links TRBV5-6 with TRBJ2-2; possibly TRBD1 or TRBD2 for D (5 bases each). Germline V gives CDR1 SGHDT, CDR2 YYEEEE. The CDR3 loop spans 15 amino acids. Trimming cost V 2 bases and J 4 bases, with 12 bases left between them.

The chain is built from TRBV12-3 or TRBV12-4 and TRBJ1-2; D is unresolved. CDR3 length: 14 amino acids. The germline V and J ends were trimmed by 11 bases and 6 bases, with 22 bases remaining between them. In nucleotides, the CDR3 is TGTGCCCACCGGGATCCCGACAAAACTAATGGCTACACCTTC. Translating it yields CAHRDPDKTNGYTF.

This clonotype was picked up a small number of times. This chain links TRBV18 with TRBJ2-1; D call uncertain. In germline, CDR1 is KGHSH, CDR2 LQKENI. The CDR3 runs to 15 residues. V dropped 0 bases and J dropped 5 bases, with 11 bases sitting between them. The CDR3 region is CASSPPAGRDNEQFF. In DNA, the CDR3 is TGTGCCAGCTCACCACCGGCTGGAAGGGACAATGAGCAGTTCTTC.

This clonotype was seen only once. The rearrangement uses TRBV6-5 and TRBJ2-5; possibly TRBD2 for D (5 bases). Per the germline V gene, CDR1 is MNHEY and CDR2 is SVGAGI. The CDR3 is made up of 15 amino acids. With 2 bases removed from V and 0 bases from J, the gap between germline ends came to 10 bases. This CDR3 is CASSYRGSNQETQYF. CDR3 DNA sequence: TGTGCCAGCAGTTACCGGGGTAGCAACCAAGAGACCCAGTACTTC.

This clonotype was counted a single time. The DNA is omitted, as the CDR3 cannot be located on it reliably, and the CDR3 follows TCRdb's listing. CDR3 loop: CASTNQGTGELFFF. The rearrangement links TRBV27 to TRBJ2-2; TRBD1 was called by the table and not checked on the DNA. CDR1 and CDR2 from the germline V gene are MNHEY and SMNVEV (reference sequence). The CDR3 totals 14 residues, both ends included.

A few counts support this clonotype. V gene TRBV20-1 combines with J gene TRBJ1-5, with a tentative D call TRBD1 (5 bases). The V end lost 6 bases, the J end lost 5 bases, and 17 bases lay between the germline ends. Germline lookup yields CDR1 DFQATT and CDR2 SNEGSKA (reference sequence). The CDR3 sequence is 14 residues long. The DNA of the CDR3 is TGCAGTGCCAGGCGGACACGAGCGGATCAGCCCCAGCATTTT. As protein: CSARRTRADQPQHF.

This chain connects TRBV7-9 to TRBJ2-2; 7 bases line up with TRBD2. CDR3 length equals 15 residues. The germline gives CDR1 SEHNR, CDR2 FQNEAQ (reference sequence). J gave up 6 bases and V 1 base, and 5 bases lay outside the gene matches. For the CDR3, the DNA is TGTGCCAGCAGCTTAGTTCGGGAGGCCTCCGGGGAGCTGTTTTTT. It codes for CASSLVREASGELFF.

This clonotype was observed a single time. The V gene is TRBV7-9, the J gene TRBJ2-7; unclear D gene. The CDR3 extends over 13 amino acids. CDR1 and CDR2 (germline): SEHNR, FQNEAQ (reference sequence). The V end was cut by 5 bases, the J end by 6 bases, with 14 bases between. The CDR3 protein is CASSPSSSGEQYF. The CDR3 DNA sequence: TGTGCCAGCAGCCCATCCTCGTCTGGCGAGCAGTACTTC.

This clonotype appeared a few times. This chain links TRBV29-1 with TRBJ2-7; 8 nucleotides match TRBD1. CDR1 and CDR2 (germline): SQVTM, ANQGSEA. This CDR3 comprises 13 residues. The ends lost 6 bases at V and 7 bases at J; junction bases unmatched: 11. The CDR3 nucleotides read TGCAGCGTGGAAAAGGGACAGGCGAGGGAGCAGTACTTC. This encodes CSVEKGQAREQYF.

This chain joins TRBV6-5 and TRBJ2-7; the match to TRBD2 covers 8 bases. With V trimmed by 3 bases and J by 6 bases, 7 bases remained unmatched. CDR3 size: 14 residues. Germline V gene data show CDR1 as MNHEY and CDR2 as SVGAGI. CDR3 nucleotides: TGTGCCAGCAGTTATAGCGGGGAGCCCCTCGAGCAGTACTTC. It specifies CASSYSGEPLEQYF.

V usage is TRBV7-2 and J usage is TRBJ1-1; no clear D gene. V lost 4 bases, J lost 5 bases, and 14 bases lay in between. The germline CDR1 and CDR2 sequences are SGHTA and FQGNSA. The CDR3 covers 14 residues. CDR3: CASSYLNPGTEAFF. CDR3 in DNA: TGTGCCAGCAGCTATTTGAACCCCGGGACTGAAGCTTTCTTT. Full variable domain (missing parts from reference TRBV7-2 and TRBJ1-1): GAGVSQSPSNKVTEKGKDVELRCDPISGHTALYWYRQSLGQGLEFLIYFQGNSAPDKSGLPSDRFSAERTGGSVSTLTIQRTQQEDSAVYLCASSYLNPGTEAFFGQGTRLTVV.

The chain has TRBV20-1 and TRBJ1-6; 7 nucleotides line up with TRBD1. The CDR3 has 14 residues. V lost 4 bases, J lost 8 bases, and 8 bases stayed unmatched. Per germline, CDR1 DFQATT and CDR2 SNEGSKA (reference sequence). The CDR3 sequence: CSATQTGRDSPLHF. DNA for the CDR3: TGCAGTGCTACCCAGACAGGGAGGGATTCACCCCTCCACTTT.

The V and J genes are TRBV28 and TRBJ2-4, with D unclear. The V end lost 5 bases, the J end lost 5 bases, and 10 bases lay between the germline ends. This CDR3 has 13 amino acids. The germline CDR1 and CDR2 sequences are MDHEN and SYDVKM. The CDR3: CASSGVGENIQYF. The CDR3 DNA is TGTGCCAGCAGTGGTGTGGGCGAAAACATTCAGTACTTC.

V usage is TRBV12-3 or TRBV12-4 and J usage is TRBJ2-2; perhaps D is TRBD1 or TRBD2 (6 bases each). V lost 5 bases and J lost 7, with 11 bases in between. The CDR3 consists of 13 residues. The CDR3 DNA reads as TGTGCCAGCAGTGTGGGGGGCATCGGGGAGCTGTTTTTT. It encodes CASSVGGIGELFF.

This clonotype was counted a few times. J is TRBJ2-3 and V is TRBV5-1; TRBD2 aligns across 12 bases. This CDR3 comprises 17 residues. Germline V lookup: CDR1 SGHRS, CDR2 YFSETQ. Trimming at V came to 3 bases and at J to 4 bases, leaving 9 bases not matched to a gene. The DNA for the CDR3 is TGCGCCAGCAGCTCGTATTCGACTAGCGGGGGACCAGATACGCAGTATTTT. Translation gives CASSSYSTSGGPDTQYF.

V and J are TRBV5-6 and TRBJ2-7, with a possible D match to TRBD1 (7 bases). CDR1 and CDR2 from the germline V gene are SGHDT and YYEEEE. This CDR3 contains 14 residues. The V end lost 5 bases, the J end lost 2 bases, and 14 bases lay between the germline ends. CDR3 protein: CASRKQGGPYEQYF. CDR3 nucleotides: TGTGCCAGCAGAAAGCAGGGGGGCCCCTACGAGCAGTACTTC.

This clonotype was seen only a few times. V gene TRBV7-9 combines with J gene TRBJ2-3; D remains ambiguous. V gave up 3 bases and J gave up 5 bases, with 6 bases separating them. This CDR3 is 12 amino acids long. From germline, CDR1 is SEHNR and CDR2 FQNEAQ (reference sequence). In nucleotides, the CDR3 is TGTGCCAGCAGCTTTGGAGAAGATACGCAGTATTTT. The encoded protein is CASSFGEDTQYF.

The chain recombines TRBV5-6 with TRBJ2-5; 8 bases are shared with TRBD2. V trimming: 2 bases; J trimming: 7 bases; junction bases outside the gene matches: 7. The CDR3 runs to 14 residues. Germline lookup yields CDR1 SGHDT and CDR2 YYEEEE. The CDR3: CASSLGGSGVTQYF. CDR3 sequence (DNA): TGTGCCAGCAGCTTAGGAGGTAGCGGGGTGACCCAGTACTTC.

J is TRBJ2-1 and V is TRBV7-3; 14 bases align to TRBD2. J lost 7 bases, V lost 4 bases, and 9 bases had no gene match. The CDR3 spans 17 residues. The germline V gene has CDR1 SGHTA and CDR2 FQGTGA. Written as DNA, the CDR3 is TGTGCCAGCAGCTCAAGACTAGCGGGAGGGGCCGGGAATGAGCAGTTCTTC. Translating it yields CASSSRLAGGAGNEQFF. The whole variable domain, filled in from reference TRBV7-3 and TRBJ2-1, reads GAGVSQTPSNKVTEKGKYVELRCDPISGHTALYWYRQSLGQGPEFLIYFQGTGAADDSGLPNDRFFAVRPEGSVSTLKIQRTERGDSAVYLCASSSRLAGGAGNEQFFGPGTRLTVL.

This clonotype was found a few times. The rearrangement links TRBV7-6 to TRBJ2-7, with TRBD1 matching 9 bases. Unmatched junction bases numbered 6, after V lost 3 bases and J lost 3 bases. CDR3 length: 15 residues. The V gene's germline CDR1 is SGHVS and CDR2 FNYEAQ. The CDR3 protein is CASSLDRGAGYEQYF. CDR3 in DNA: TGTGCCAGCAGCTTGGACAGGGGAGCGGGCTACGAGCAGTACTTC.